Shown below are 26 T cell receptor beta chains from a single sample sequenced in a study of T cell changes during pregnancy in multiple sclerosis. Some clones are missing from TCRdb's copy, which holds only in-frame ones; the method was immunoSEQ multiplex PCR. Of roughly 72,000 clones in the sample, over 85% were seen once. The sample in question was CD4+ T cells from peripheral blood mononuclear cells, obtained before pregnancy. These receptors originate from a female donor with multiple sclerosis, enrolled in a pregnancy study.

The chain employs TRBV6-1 and TRBJ1-5, with D uncertain. From germline, CDR1 is MNHNS and CDR2 SASEGT. V was pared by 3 bases and J by 0 bases, with 9 bases between. The CDR3 contains 15 residues. This CDR3 reads CASSENLYSNQPQHF. In DNA form, the CDR3 reads TGTGCCAGCAGTGAGAACCTATATAGCAATCAGCCCCAGCATTTT.

This chain joins TRBV7-8 and TRBJ2-3; no definite D call. CDR1 is SGHVS and CDR2 is FQNEAQ in the germline V gene. The V gene lost 3 bases and the J gene lost 5 bases, with 12 bases spanning the gap. CDR3 length: 14 residues. CDR3 coding DNA: TGTGCCAGCAGCTTGGAGCTGTGGATAGATACGCAGTATTTT. This gives the protein CASSLELWIDTQYF.

V is TRBV19 and J is TRBJ2-2, with 9 nucleotides matching TRBD2. Per the germline V gene, CDR1 is LNHDA and CDR2 is SQIVND (reference sequence). The CDR3 is 14 amino acids. V was clipped by 6 bases and J by 4 bases; unmatched bases: 3. As DNA, the CDR3 is TGTGCCAGTAGGCTAGCGGGGAGCACCGGGGAGCTGTTTTTT. This sequence encodes CASRLAGSTGELFF.

V gene TRBV7-9 combines with J gene TRBJ2-1, with 7 bases fitting TRBD2. Germline V gives CDR1 SEHNR, CDR2 FQNEAQ (reference sequence). Trimming cost V 1 base and J 5 bases; bases outside gene matches: 5. CDR3 length: 15 residues. CDR3 protein: CASSLGASGNNEQFF. CDR3 nucleotides: TGTGCCAGCAGCTTAGGGGCTAGCGGAAACAATGAGCAGTTCTTC.

V and J are TRBV2 and TRBJ1-2; D gene unclear. Germline V gene data show CDR1 as SNHLY and CDR2 as FYNNEI. The V and J ends lost 2 bases and 3 bases respectively, with 25 bases between them. This CDR3 contains 19 residues. The CDR3 reads CASSESTRSTSLEHYGYTF. In nucleotides, the CDR3 is TGTGCCAGCAGTGAATCCACTAGGAGCACCTCCCTTGAACACTATGGCTACACCTTC.

This chain connects TRBV27 to TRBJ2-1; 7 positions agree with TRBD1. Germline CDR1 and CDR2: MNHEY and SMNVEV (reference sequence). Trimming cost V 0 bases and J 4 bases; bases outside gene matches: 0. This CDR3 spans 14 amino acids. The CDR3: CASSLSTGYNEQFF. The CDR3 DNA sequence: TGTGCCAGCAGTTTATCGACAGGGTACAATGAGCAGTTCTTC.

With regard to this clone: The sample has other DNA sequences that encode this CDR3 too. V usage is TRBV28 and J usage is TRBJ1-5, with 7 bases fitting TRBD1. The germline V gene encodes CDR1 MDHEN and CDR2 SYDVKM. The CDR3 consists of 14 residues. The J segment lost 3 bases and the V segment lost 6 bases, leaving 5 bases of the junction unmatched. CDR3 region: CASRTGTDNQPQHF. The CDR3 region has the DNA TGTGCCAGCAGAACCGGGACAGACAATCAGCCCCAGCATTTT. The whole variable domain, filled in from reference TRBV28 and TRBJ1-5, reads DVKVTQSSRYLVKRTGEKVFLECVQDMDHENMFWYRQDPGLGLRLIYFSYDVKMKEKGDIPEGYSVSREKKERFSLILESASTNQTSMYLCASRTGTDNQPQHFGDGTRLSIL.

The chain uses TRBV6-5 and TRBJ2-1; TRBD2 might be the D (5 bases). Trimming pared 6 bases from V and 7 bases from J, leaving 16 bases between. Germline V gene sequence: CDR1 MNHEY, CDR2 SVGAGI. This CDR3 is built from 14 residues. CDR3 amino acids: CASRLLLDLNEQFF. CDR3 DNA: TGTGCCAGCAGACTGTTACTAGATTTGAATGAGCAGTTCTTC.

This chain connects TRBV30 to TRBJ2-3, with TRBD2 as a possible D gene (6 bases). In germline, CDR1 is GTSNPN, CDR2 SVGIG (reference sequence). The CDR3 covers 15 residues. Trimming shortened V by 0 bases and J by 0 bases, and 10 bases separated the two germline ends. The CDR3 DNA reads TGTGCCTGGAGTGTGCAAGCGGGTAGCACAGATACGCAGTATTTT. Protein: CAWSVQAGSTDTQYF. Complete variable domain (other parts from reference TRBV30 and TRBJ2-3): SQTIHQWPATLVQPVGSPLSLECTVEGTSNPNLYWYRQAAGRGLQLLFYSVGIGQISSEVPQNLSASRPQDRQFILSSKKLLLSDSGFYLCAWSVQAGSTDTQYFGPGTRLTVL.

V is TRBV5-1 and J is TRBJ1-1, with D hard to call. The CDR3 has 14 amino acids. Germline-derived CDR1 and CDR2 are SGHRS and YFSETQ. V lost 1 base, J lost 0 bases, and 7 bases lay in between. DNA of the CDR3: TGCGCCAGCAGCTTGCATAACATGAACACTGAAGCTTTCTTT. It yields the protein CASSLHNMNTEAFF.

This chain links TRBV7-9 with TRBJ2-1; D not resolved. Between the trimmed V and J ends, which lost 1 base and 12 bases, there was a span of 10 bases. The CDR3 spans 12 residues. Germline V gene data show CDR1 as SEHNR and CDR2 as FQNEAQ (reference sequence). DNA for the CDR3: TGTGCCAGCAGCTTAGGACTCCCGTTGCAGTTCTTC. Its protein is CASSLGLPLQFF.

The chain has TRBV9 and TRBJ1-2, with 8 bases lining up with TRBD1. CDR3 length: 16 amino acids. The germline V gene encodes CDR1 SGDLS and CDR2 YYNGEE. The junction had 12 bases not matched to a gene; V was cut back by 4 bases and J by 4 bases. The CDR3 loop reads CASSPEVRGLGYGYTF. The CDR3 coding sequence is TGTGCCAGCAGCCCAGAGGTCAGGGGGCTCGGCTATGGCTACACCTTC.

This rearrangement joins TRBV2 to TRBJ2-1; 10 bases are shared with TRBD2. Germline assignment: CDR1 SNHLY and CDR2 FYNNEI. CDR3 length: 15 amino acids. The V gene end was trimmed by 7 bases and the J gene end by 7 bases; junction bases not matched to a gene: 10. The CDR3 loop reads CASITSGADKNEQFF. DNA of the CDR3: TGTGCCAGCATTACTAGCGGGGCAGATAAGAATGAGCAGTTCTTC. The entire variable domain, with the rest obtained from reference TRBV2 and TRBJ2-1, is as follows: EPEVTQTPSHQVTQMGQEVILRCVPISNHLYFYWYRQILGQKVEFLVSFYNNEISEKSEIFDDQFSVERPDGSNFTLKIRSTKLEDSAMYFCASITSGADKNEQFFGPGTRLTVL.

The chain carries TRBV6-1 and TRBJ1-6; 7 nucleotides align to TRBD1. The CDR3 has 14 residues. V was clipped by 7 bases and J by 8 bases; unmatched bases: 8. The germline V gene has CDR1 MNHNS and CDR2 SASEGT. This CDR3 is CASTRTGGDSPLHF. The CDR3, as DNA: TGTGCCAGCACCAGGACAGGTGGGGATTCACCCCTCCACTTT.

The gene calls are TRBV30 and TRBJ1-2, with D perhaps TRBD1 (6 bases). This CDR3 region has 15 residues. Germline V gene lookup returns CDR1 GTSNPN and CDR2 SVGIG (reference sequence). The V end lost 4 bases, the J end lost 6 bases, and 21 bases lay between the germline ends. CDR3 loop: CAWKSLQGATDGYTF. In DNA form, the CDR3 reads TGTGCCTGGAAGAGCTTACAGGGAGCAACCGATGGCTACACCTTC.

V gene TRBV7-3 combines with J gene TRBJ2-1; 8 nucleotides match TRBD2. Trimming at V came to 4 bases and at J to 7 bases, leaving 3 bases not matched to a gene. Germline loops: CDR1 SGHTA, CDR2 FQGTGA. The CDR3 sequence is 13 residues long. CDR3 residues: CASSSGLGNEQFF. CDR3 nucleotides: TGTGCCAGCAGCTCGGGACTAGGGAATGAGCAGTTCTTC. The full variable domain, rest sourced from reference TRBV7-3 and TRBJ2-1, is GAGVSQTPSNKVTEKGKYVELRCDPISGHTALYWYRQSLGQGPEFLIYFQGTGAADDSGLPNDRFFAVRPEGSVSTLKIQRTERGDSAVYLCASSSGLGNEQFFGPGTRLTVL.

This clone was seen only once. The chain combines TRBV27 with TRBJ2-2, with TRBD2 identical over 7 bases. From germline, CDR1 is MNHEY and CDR2 SMNVEV (reference sequence). This CDR3 spans 14 amino acids. Losses at the gene ends were 6 bases for V and 0 bases for J; bases not matched to a gene: 1. The CDR3 reads CASRSGANTGELFF. The DNA for the CDR3 is TGTGCCAGCAGAAGCGGGGCGAACACCGGGGAGCTGTTTTTT.

This clone was found once. The gene calls are TRBV7-2 and TRBJ2-1, with no clear D. The V and J ends lost 1 base and 0 bases respectively, with 7 bases between them. CDR3 length equals 15 residues. Germline V gene lookup returns CDR1 SGHTA and CDR2 FQGNSA. CDR3: CASSLGWSSYNEQFF. Here the CDR3 DNA reads TGTGCCAGCAGCTTAGGCTGGAGCTCCTACAATGAGCAGTTCTTC. Variable domain in full (rest from reference TRBV7-2 and TRBJ2-1): GAGVSQSPSNKVTEKGKDVELRCDPISGHTALYWYRQSLGQGLEFLIYFQGNSAPDKSGLPSDRFSAERTGGSVSTLTIQRTQQEDSAVYLCASSLGWSSYNEQFFGPGTRLTVL.

The chain couples TRBV5-1 to TRBJ2-7; maybe TRBD1 (6 bases). The CDR3 covers 14 residues. V was trimmed by 5 bases and J by 7 bases, leaving 19 bases between them. Germline V gives CDR1 SGHRS, CDR2 YFSETQ. This CDR3 is CASSSRDNLFEQYF. Written as DNA, the CDR3 is TGCGCCAGCAGTTCTCGGGACAACCTCTTTGAGCAGTACTTC.

J is TRBJ2-5 and V is TRBV9; 9 positions agree with TRBD1. The CDR3 is 14 residues long. V shed 3 bases and J 4 bases; nucleotides not matched to a gene: 4. Germline loops: CDR1 SGDLS, CDR2 YYNGEE. The CDR3 reads CASSATGGPETQYF. DNA for the CDR3: TGTGCCAGCAGCGCCACAGGGGGCCCAGAGACCCAGTACTTC. Full variable domain (remainder filled in from reference TRBV9 and TRBJ2-5): DSGVTQTPKHLITATGQRVTLRCSPRSGDLSVYWYQQSLDQGLQFLIQYYNGEERAKGNILERFSAQQFPDLHSELNLSSLELGDSALYFCASSATGGPETQYFGPGTRLLVL.

This chain links TRBV23-1 with TRBJ2-7; no firm D call. TRBV23-1 is an ORF, and what it does is uncertain. V was trimmed by 0 bases and J by 0 bases, leaving 15 bases between them. This CDR3 is built from 17 residues. The CDR3 DNA reads TGCGCCAGCAGTCAATCTCCTGGAGTCCGTAGCTCCTACGAGCAGTACTTC. As protein: CASSQSPGVRSSYEQYF.

This clone has only one observation. The chain couples TRBV9 to TRBJ1-2, with a tentative D call TRBD1 (6 bases). With 4 bases removed from V and 6 bases from J, the gap between germline ends came to 22 bases. The CDR3 has 16 residues. Germline V gives CDR1 SGDLS, CDR2 YYNGEE. The CDR3 coding sequence is TGTGCCAGCAGCTTGGACAGAACCAATCCATCTAATGGCTACACCTTC. Its translation: CASSLDRTNPSNGYTF.

The rearrangement joins TRBV27 to TRBJ2-1, with 8 bases that match TRBD2. Germline V CDR1 and CDR2: MNHEY, SMNVEV (reference sequence). V lost 0 bases, J lost 7 bases, and 8 bases stayed unmatched. This CDR3 contains 16 residues. CDR3 nucleotide sequence: TGTGCCAGCAGTTTATCGCGGGAGGTTTCGGAAAATGAGCAGTTCTTC. It translates to CASSLSREVSENEQFF.

This clone was seen a handful of times. The chain joins TRBV15 to TRBJ1-1; D perhaps matches TRBD1 (5 bases). Trimming took off 3 bases at V and 1 base at J, with 12 bases between the two ends. Germline V gives CDR1 LNHNV, CDR2 YYDKDF (reference sequence). This CDR3 spans 15 amino acids. In DNA form, the CDR3 reads TGTGCCACCAGCAGCCCGGGACTACCGAACACTGAAGCTTTCTTT. Translating gives CATSSPGLPNTEAFF. The full variable domain, in which reference TRBV15 and TRBJ1-1 provide the parts outside the CDR3, is DAMVIQNPRYQVTQFGKPVTLSCSQTLNHNVMYWYQQKSSQAPKLLFHYYDKDFNNEADTPDNFQSRRPNTSFCFLDIRSPGLGDTAMYLCATSSPGLPNTEAFFGQGTRLTVV.

V gene TRBV7-2 combines with J gene TRBJ1-1, with D hard to call. The CDR3 length is 11 residues. V lost 5 bases to trimming and J lost 7 bases, with 8 bases between them. Germline V lookup: CDR1 SGHTA, CDR2 FQGNSA. CDR3 nucleotide sequence: TGTGCCAGCAGCCCCTATGGTGAAGCTTTCTTT. It translates to CASSPYGEAFF.

The genes are TRBV25-1 and TRBJ1-2, with TRBD1 matching 9 bases. This CDR3 region has 14 residues. Germline assignment: CDR1 MGHDK and CDR2 SYGVNS. Unmatched junction bases numbered 6, after V lost 6 bases and J lost 4 bases. CDR3 residues: CASRGQGSIYGYTF. As DNA, the CDR3 is TGTGCCAGCAGGGGACAGGGTAGTATCTATGGCTACACCTTC.